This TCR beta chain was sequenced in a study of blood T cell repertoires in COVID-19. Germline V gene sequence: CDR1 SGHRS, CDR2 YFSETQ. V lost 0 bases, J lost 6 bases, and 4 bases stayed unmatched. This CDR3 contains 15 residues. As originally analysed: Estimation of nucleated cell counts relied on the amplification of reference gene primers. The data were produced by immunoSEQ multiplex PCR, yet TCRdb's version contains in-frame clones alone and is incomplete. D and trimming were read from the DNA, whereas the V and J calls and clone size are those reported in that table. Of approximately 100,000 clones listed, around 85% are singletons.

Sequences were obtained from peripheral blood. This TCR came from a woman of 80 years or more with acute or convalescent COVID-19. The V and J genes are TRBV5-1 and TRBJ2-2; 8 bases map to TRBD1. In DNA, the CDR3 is TGCGCCAGCAGCTTGGCTCAGACAGGGGCCGGGGAGCTGTTTTTT. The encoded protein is CASSLAQTGAGELFF.